Following are 8 T cell receptor beta chains from one sample sequenced in a study of cytomegalovirus exposure and HLA in healthy donors (dated by TCRdb to about 2017). Libraries were prepared through the immunoSEQ multiplex PCR assay. The immuneACCESS repertoire file appears here via TCRdb, limited to in-frame rearrangements. These files lack a portion of the clones; in checked studies, under half of the deficit traces to unresolved V genes, and the cause of the others is not known. This sample has tens of thousands of clones in its table, and just under 95% of those were observed once. Over 2% of the sample lies in the top ten. The sample was PBMCs. These receptors were obtained from a young man in good health and CMV-seronegative.

This chain connects TRBV5-1 to TRBJ1-1; D is ambiguous. Between the trimmed V and J ends, which lost 7 bases and 4 bases, there was a span of 11 bases. The germline V gene encodes CDR1 SGHRS and CDR2 YFSETQ. CDR3 length: 12 amino acids. In DNA, the CDR3 is TGCGCCAGCGGACGGGAGGGCACTGAAGCTTTCTTT. Translated: CASGREGTEAFF.

The chain is built from TRBV5-1 and TRBJ2-2; 14 bases are a match to TRBD2. This CDR3 comprises 18 residues. V was pared by 4 bases and J by 3 bases, with 8 bases of the junction left unmatched. Germline V CDR1 and CDR2: SGHRS, YFSETQ. CDR3 amino acids: CASSVGLAGGRDTGELFF. The CDR3 bases are TGCGCCAGCAGCGTAGGACTAGCGGGAGGCCGGGACACCGGGGAGCTGTTTTTT. Filled out from reference TRBV5-1 and TRBJ2-2, the complete variable domain reads KAGVTQTPRYLIKTRGQQVTLSCSPISGHRSVSWYQQTPGQGLQFLFEYFSETQRNKGNFPGRFSGRQFSNSRSEMNVSTLELGDSALYLCASSVGLAGGRDTGELFFGEGSRLTVL.

The chain combines TRBV30 with TRBJ2-5; D remains ambiguous. V shed 3 bases and J shed 4 bases, with 9 bases lying between them. The CDR3 has 12 amino acids. Germline assignment: CDR1 GTSNPN and CDR2 SVGIG (reference sequence). The CDR3 DNA follows: TGTGCCTGGAGGATCCCGGGAGAGACCCAGTACTTC. Translation gives CAWRIPGETQYF.

J is TRBJ2-7 and V is TRBV7-6; D uncertain. Germline lookup yields CDR1 SGHVS and CDR2 FNYEAQ. Trimming shortened V by 1 base and J by 0 bases, and 7 bases separated the two germline ends. This CDR3 has 14 amino acids. The DNA of the CDR3 is TGTGCCAGCAGCTTAGTTCCCTCCTCCTACGAGCAGTACTTC. It codes for CASSLVPSSYEQYF.

The chain uses TRBV6-5 and TRBJ1-3; 8 bases are shared with TRBD1. Germline V gene sequence: CDR1 MNHEY, CDR2 SVGAGI. The V and J ends lost 6 bases and 3 bases, in that order; junction bases with no gene match: 7. This CDR3 comprises 15 residues. CDR3 region: CASSPRGLDGNTIYF. The CDR3, as DNA: TGTGCCAGCAGCCCCAGGGGGCTGGATGGAAACACCATATATTTT.

This clone was recorded once. V usage is TRBV5-1 and J usage is TRBJ2-1; TRBD2 aligns across 7 bases. CDR3 length equals 17 residues. Germline CDR1 is SGHRS and CDR2 is YFSETQ. The ends lost 6 bases at V and 2 bases at J; junction bases unmatched: 14. CDR3 sequence reads: CASTDLPPGRTYNEQFF. In DNA, the CDR3 is TGCGCCAGCACCGATCTCCCCCCCGGGAGGACCTACAATGAGCAGTTCTTC.

The chain employs TRBV28 and TRBJ1-2; 9 bases match TRBD1. The germline CDR1 and CDR2 sequences are MDHEN and SYDVKM. This CDR3 is built from 20 residues. V lost 6 bases and J lost 7; bases outside the gene matches: 27. The CDR3 region is CASSGSLGTGTGRLGGGYTF. The CDR3 DNA reads TGTGCCAGCAGCGGAAGTTTGGGGACCGGGACAGGGCGCCTGGGGGGTGGCTACACCTTC.

The rearrangement joins TRBV2 to TRBJ2-5; maybe TRBD1 (6 bases). The ends were cut back, 9 bases at V and 7 bases at J, with 21 bases in the middle. From germline, CDR1 is SNHLY and CDR2 FYNNEI. The length of the CDR3 is 14 residues. The CDR3 DNA reads TGTGCCAGACAGGGTCAGAGTGGTTACGGGACCCAGTACTTC. Translating it yields CARQGQSGYGTQYF.